The rows below give T cell receptor beta chains drawn from one sample of a study of identical twins. Using its own MiXCR run on the 5' RACE reads, TCRdb lists one record per CDR3 protein. The sample contains 200,000 to 250,000 distinct CDR3 sequences, 6.5% of which appear only once. The data were also submitted as part of a second study, on T cells expressing NK-cell markers.

The sample taken for sequencing was CD8+ T cells sorted from blood. These receptors originate from a woman younger than 30 in good health. The CDR3 runs from the conserved cysteine through the conserved F or W. D genes are given only for firm matches. Expanded clones get a size class; other rows say once, few or many, or leave the size out.

clone_size: many; d_call: NA; j_call: TRBJ2-2; v_call: TRBV20-1; cdr3_aa: CSAPGWTGELFF; cdr3_nt: TGCAGTGCTCCTGGGTGGACCGGGGAGCTGTTTTTT
clone_size: NA; d_call: NA; j_call: TRBJ2-1; v_call: TRBV19; cdr3_aa: CASTIGSYGGYNEQFF; cdr3_nt: TGTGCCAGTACCATTGGGTCCTACGGGGGATACAATGAGCAGTTCTTC
clone_size: NA; d_call: TRBD2; j_call: TRBJ2-1; v_call: TRBV13; cdr3_aa: CASSLELAGGLDEQFF; cdr3_nt: TGTGCCAGCAGCTTAGAGCTAGCGGGGGGGCTGGATGAGCAGTTCTTC
clone_size: many; d_call: TRBD1; j_call: TRBJ1-6; v_call: TRBV10-3; cdr3_aa: CAIRGGSLYNSPLHF; cdr3_nt: TGTGCCATCAGAGGGGGCAGCCTGTATAATTCACCCCTCCACTTT
clone_size: NA; d_call: NA; j_call: TRBJ1-1; v_call: TRBV18; cdr3_aa: CASAGLQTPREFEAFF; cdr3_nt: TGTGCCAGCGCCGGGCTCCAGACCCCAAGGGAATTTGAAGCTTTCTTT
clone_size: NA; d_call: NA; j_call: TRBJ2-7; v_call: TRBV12-3/TRBV12-4; cdr3_aa: CASSLDWGYEQYF; cdr3_nt: TGTGCCAGCAGTTTAGATTGGGGGTACGAGCAGTACTTC
clone_size: few; d_call: NA; j_call: TRBJ2-7; v_call: TRBV7-2; cdr3_aa: CASSYSQGHEQYF; cdr3_nt: TGTGCCAGCAGTTACTCACAGGGCCACGAGCAGTACTTC
clone_size: NA; d_call: NA; j_call: TRBJ1-4; v_call: TRBV9; cdr3_aa: CASSPRGAASEKLFF; cdr3_nt: TGTGCCAGCAGTCCGAGGGGGGCCGCGAGTGAAAAACTGTTTTTT
clone_size: NA; d_call: NA; j_call: TRBJ2-1; v_call: TRBV9; cdr3_aa: CASSPPVGIEQFF; cdr3_nt: TGTGCCAGCAGCCCACCTGTTGGGATTGAGCAGTTCTTC
clone_size: many; d_call: NA; j_call: TRBJ2-7; v_call: TRBV7-9; cdr3_aa: CASRLGFGIDEQYF; cdr3_nt: TGTGCCAGCAGACTAGGCTTTGGTATCGACGAGCAGTACTTC
clone_size: many; d_call: TRBD2; j_call: TRBJ2-1; v_call: TRBV3-1; cdr3_aa: CASSPIAGASYNEQFF; cdr3_nt: TGTGCCAGCAGCCCTATAGCGGGAGCTTCCTACAATGAGCAGTTCTTC
clone_size: many; d_call: NA; j_call: TRBJ2-7; v_call: TRBV6-1; cdr3_aa: CATLGQSSYEQYF; cdr3_nt: TGTGCCACCCTAGGACAGAGCTCCTACGAGCAGTACTTC
clone_size: many; d_call: NA; j_call: TRBJ2-1; v_call: TRBV20-1; cdr3_aa: CSARDRKRTNEQFF; cdr3_nt: TGCAGTGCTAGAGATCGAAAGCGGACGAATGAGCAGTTCTTC
clone_size: few; d_call: NA; j_call: TRBJ2-7; v_call: TRBV20-1; cdr3_aa: CSAREGGTFSYEQYF; cdr3_nt: TGCAGTGCTAGAGAGGGTGGGACATTCTCCTACGAGCAGTACTTC
clone_size: few; d_call: TRBD2; j_call: TRBJ2-7; v_call: TRBV7-9; cdr3_aa: CASSRGGTPSSYEQYF; cdr3_nt: TGTGCCAGCAGCCGGGGGGGCACACCTAGCTCCTACGAGCAGTACTTC
clone_size: NA; d_call: NA; j_call: TRBJ1-4; v_call: TRBV5-6; cdr3_aa: CASSLARDTNEKLFF; cdr3_nt: TGTGCCAGCAGCTTGGCCAGGGATACTAATGAAAAACTGTTTTTT
clone_size: NA; d_call: NA; j_call: TRBJ1-2; v_call: TRBV21-1; cdr3_aa: CASSIRDGSRRVGYTF; cdr3_nt: TGTGCCAGCAGCATCCGGGACGGAAGCCGACGGGTTGGCTACACCTTC
clone_size: many; d_call: NA; j_call: TRBJ2-6; v_call: TRBV12-3/TRBV12-4; cdr3_aa: CASLGWGGASGANVLTF; cdr3_nt: TGTGCCAGTTTGGGATGGGGCGGAGCCTCTGGGGCCAACGTCCTGACTTTC
clone_size: few; d_call: NA; j_call: TRBJ1-1; v_call: TRBV12-3/TRBV12-4; cdr3_aa: CASSFNVEAFF; cdr3_nt: TGTGCCAGCAGTTTTAATGTCGAAGCTTTCTTT
clone_size: many; d_call: TRBD2; j_call: TRBJ2-1; v_call: TRBV10-3; cdr3_aa: CAISDHGTSGSADEQFF; cdr3_nt: TGTGCCATCAGTGACCACGGGACTAGCGGGAGTGCAGATGAGCAGTTCTTC
clone_size: NA; d_call: NA; j_call: TRBJ2-1; v_call: TRBV30; cdr3_aa: CAWSSIGGPLDEQFF; cdr3_nt: TGTGCCTGGAGTTCCATCGGGGGTCCGCTAGATGAGCAGTTCTTC
clone_size: many; d_call: NA; j_call: TRBJ2-3; v_call: TRBV27; cdr3_aa: CASSLGGFVADTQYF; cdr3_nt: TGTGCCAGCAGTTTAGGAGGGTTCGTGGCAGATACGCAGTATTTT
clone_size: NA; d_call: NA; j_call: TRBJ2-3; v_call: TRBV20-1; cdr3_aa: CSARGPGSSTDTQYF; cdr3_nt: TGCAGTGCTAGAGGTCCAGGCTCTAGCACAGATACGCAGTATTTT
clone_size: NA; d_call: TRBD2; j_call: TRBJ2-7; v_call: TRBV7-9; cdr3_aa: CASSWTSSIEQYF; cdr3_nt: TGTGCCAGCAGCTGGACTAGCTCTATAGAGCAGTACTTC
clone_size: few; d_call: TRBD2; j_call: TRBJ2-1; v_call: TRBV6-2/TRBV6-3; cdr3_aa: CASKGLAGGDSYNEQFF; cdr3_nt: TGTGCCAGCAAAGGACTAGCGGGAGGGGACTCCTACAATGAGCAGTTCTTC
clone_size: many; d_call: NA; j_call: TRBJ2-7; v_call: TRBV7-8; cdr3_aa: CASSLNRGASGEQYF; cdr3_nt: TGTGCCAGCAGCTTAAATCGGGGGGCGTCGGGAGAGCAGTACTTC
clone_size: NA; d_call: NA; j_call: TRBJ2-7; v_call: TRBV20-1; cdr3_aa: CSARDLIFSQPYEQYF; cdr3_nt: TGCAGTGCTAGAGATCTGATTTTTTCCCAACCCTACGAGCAGTACTTC
clone_size: many; d_call: NA; j_call: TRBJ2-2; v_call: TRBV5-1; cdr3_aa: CASSSLGMNTGELFF; cdr3_nt: TGCGCCAGCAGCTCCCTGGGGATGAACACCGGGGAGCTGTTTTTT
clone_size: many; d_call: TRBD2; j_call: TRBJ2-3; v_call: TRBV7-2; cdr3_aa: CASGGSGWSTDTQYF; cdr3_nt: TGTGCCAGCGGGGGTAGCGGGTGGAGCACAGATACGCAGTATTTT
clone_size: NA; d_call: NA; j_call: TRBJ2-7; v_call: TRBV27; cdr3_aa: CASSLRKGYEQYF; cdr3_nt: TGTGCCAGCAGTTTAAGGAAGGGTTACGAGCAGTACTTC
clone_size: NA; d_call: NA; j_call: TRBJ2-3; v_call: TRBV11-2; cdr3_aa: CASSLFLRTKSSTDTQYF; cdr3_nt: TGTGCCAGCAGCTTATTTCTAAGAACGAAATCTAGCACAGATACGCAGTATTTT
clone_size: many; d_call: NA; j_call: TRBJ1-5; v_call: TRBV5-1; cdr3_aa: CASSLGLGNDQPQHF; cdr3_nt: TGCGCCAGCAGCTTGGGCCTGGGTAATGATCAGCCCCAGCATTTT